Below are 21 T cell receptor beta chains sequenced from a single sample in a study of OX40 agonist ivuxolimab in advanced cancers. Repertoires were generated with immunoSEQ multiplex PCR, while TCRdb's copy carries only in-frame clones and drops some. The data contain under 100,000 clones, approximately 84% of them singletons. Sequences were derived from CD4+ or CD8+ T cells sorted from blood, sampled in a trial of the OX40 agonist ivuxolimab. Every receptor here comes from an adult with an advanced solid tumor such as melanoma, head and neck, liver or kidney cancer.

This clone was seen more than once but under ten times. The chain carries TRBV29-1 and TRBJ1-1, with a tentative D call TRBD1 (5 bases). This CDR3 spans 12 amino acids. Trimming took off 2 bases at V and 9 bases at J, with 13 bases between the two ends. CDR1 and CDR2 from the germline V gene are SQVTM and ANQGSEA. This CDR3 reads CSVEREEGKAFF. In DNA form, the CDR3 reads TGCAGCGTTGAACGGGAGGAGGGGAAAGCTTTCTTT.

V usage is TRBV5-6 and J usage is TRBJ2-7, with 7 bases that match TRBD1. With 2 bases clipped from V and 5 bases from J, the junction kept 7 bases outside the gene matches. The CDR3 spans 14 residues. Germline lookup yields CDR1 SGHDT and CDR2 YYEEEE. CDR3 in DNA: TGTGCCAGCAGCTTTTCCCCAGACAGGGACGAGCAGTACTTC. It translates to CASSFSPDRDEQYF.

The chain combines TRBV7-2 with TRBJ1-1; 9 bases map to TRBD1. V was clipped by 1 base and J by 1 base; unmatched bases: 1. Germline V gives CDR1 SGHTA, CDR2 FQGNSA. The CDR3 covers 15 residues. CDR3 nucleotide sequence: TGTGCCAGCAGCTTAGACAGGGGGCCGAACACTGAAGCTTTCTTT. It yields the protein CASSLDRGPNTEAFF.

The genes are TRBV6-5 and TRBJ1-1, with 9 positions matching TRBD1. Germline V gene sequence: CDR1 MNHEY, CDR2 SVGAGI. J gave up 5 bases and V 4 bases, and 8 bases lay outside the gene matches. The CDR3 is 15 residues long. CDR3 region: CASSSTGTGWTEAFF. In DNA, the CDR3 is TGTGCCAGCAGTTCTACCGGGACAGGGTGGACTGAAGCTTTCTTT.

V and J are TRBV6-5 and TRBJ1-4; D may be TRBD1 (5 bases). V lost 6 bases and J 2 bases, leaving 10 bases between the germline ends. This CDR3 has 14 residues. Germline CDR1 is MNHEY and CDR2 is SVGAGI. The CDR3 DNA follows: TGTGCCAGCAGGGCGACAGCGACTAATGAAAAACTGTTTTTT. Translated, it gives CASRATATNEKLFF.

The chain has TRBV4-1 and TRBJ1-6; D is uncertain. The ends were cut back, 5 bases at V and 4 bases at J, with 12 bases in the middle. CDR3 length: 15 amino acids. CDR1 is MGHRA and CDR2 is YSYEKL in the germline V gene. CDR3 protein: CASSVGSGYNSPLHF. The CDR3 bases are TGCGCCAGCAGCGTAGGATCTGGGTATAATTCACCCCTCCACTTT.

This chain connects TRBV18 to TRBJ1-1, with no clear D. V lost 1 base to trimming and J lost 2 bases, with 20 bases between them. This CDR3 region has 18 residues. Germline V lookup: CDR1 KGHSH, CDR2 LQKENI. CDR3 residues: CASSPRGRLDSPNTEAFF. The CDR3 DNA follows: TGTGCCAGCTCACCACGCGGCCGACTTGATAGCCCAAACACTGAAGCTTTCTTT.

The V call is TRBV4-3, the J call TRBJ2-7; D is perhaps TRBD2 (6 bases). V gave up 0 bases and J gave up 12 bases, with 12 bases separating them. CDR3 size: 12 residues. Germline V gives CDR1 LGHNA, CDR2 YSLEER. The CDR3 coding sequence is TGCGCCAGCAGCCAAGAAGGGAGGCGGTTGTACTTC. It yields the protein CASSQEGRRLYF.

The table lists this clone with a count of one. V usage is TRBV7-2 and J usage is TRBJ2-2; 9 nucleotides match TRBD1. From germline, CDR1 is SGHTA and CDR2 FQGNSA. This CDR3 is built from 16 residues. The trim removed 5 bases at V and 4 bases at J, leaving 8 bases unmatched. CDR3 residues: CASSGPGQGFTGELFF. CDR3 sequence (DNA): TGTGCCAGCAGCGGTCCGGGACAGGGATTCACCGGGGAGCTGTTTTTT.

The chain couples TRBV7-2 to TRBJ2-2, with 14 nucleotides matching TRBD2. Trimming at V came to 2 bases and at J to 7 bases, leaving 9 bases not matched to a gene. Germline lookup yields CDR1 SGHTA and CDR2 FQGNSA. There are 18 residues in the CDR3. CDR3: CASSLSFGTSGRGGELFF. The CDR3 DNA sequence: TGTGCCAGCAGCTTATCCTTCGGGACTAGCGGGAGAGGCGGGGAGCTGTTTTTT.

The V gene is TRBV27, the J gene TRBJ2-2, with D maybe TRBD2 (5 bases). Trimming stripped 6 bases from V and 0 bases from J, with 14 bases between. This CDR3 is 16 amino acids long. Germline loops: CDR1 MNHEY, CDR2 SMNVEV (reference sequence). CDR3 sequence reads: CASRLGVTANTGELFF. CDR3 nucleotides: TGTGCCAGCAGACTAGGCGTTACAGCGAACACCGGGGAGCTGTTTTTT.

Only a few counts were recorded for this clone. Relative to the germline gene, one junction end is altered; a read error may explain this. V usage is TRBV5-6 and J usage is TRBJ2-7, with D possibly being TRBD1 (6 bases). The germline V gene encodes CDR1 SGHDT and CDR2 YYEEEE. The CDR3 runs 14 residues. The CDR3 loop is CASTQTGGHYQQYF. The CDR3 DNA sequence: TGTGCCAGCACCCAGACAGGTGGGCACTACCAGCAGTACTTC.

CDR3 DNA: TGCGCCAGCAGCCAAGAGAGGCATTCCTACGAGCAGTACTTC. Its protein is CASSQERHSYEQYF. The chain recombines TRBV4-1 with TRBJ2-7; D is unclear. Germline V gene lookup returns CDR1 MGHRA and CDR2 YSYEKL. The ends were cut back, 0 bases at V and 1 base at J, with 7 bases in the middle. The CDR3 extends over 14 amino acids.

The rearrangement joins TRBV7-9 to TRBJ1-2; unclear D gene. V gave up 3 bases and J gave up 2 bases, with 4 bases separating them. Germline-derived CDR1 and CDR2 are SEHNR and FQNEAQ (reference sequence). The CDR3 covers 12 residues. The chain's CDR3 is CASSLDNYGYTF. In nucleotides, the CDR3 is TGTGCCAGCAGCTTGGACAACTATGGCTACACCTTC.

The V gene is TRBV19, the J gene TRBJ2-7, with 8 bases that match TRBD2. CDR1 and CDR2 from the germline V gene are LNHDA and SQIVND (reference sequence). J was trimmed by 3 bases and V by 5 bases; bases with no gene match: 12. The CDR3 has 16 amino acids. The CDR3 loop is CASSPSGGRSNYEQYF. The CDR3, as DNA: TGTGCCAGTAGTCCCTCCGGCGGGAGGTCTAACTACGAGCAGTACTTC.

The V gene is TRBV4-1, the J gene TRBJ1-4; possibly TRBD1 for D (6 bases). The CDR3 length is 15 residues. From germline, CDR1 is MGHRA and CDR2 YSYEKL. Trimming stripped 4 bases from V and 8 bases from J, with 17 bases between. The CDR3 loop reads CASSPLQGGGEKLFF. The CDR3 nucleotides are TGCGCCAGCAGCCCGCTACAAGGAGGGGGGGAAAAACTGTTTTTT.

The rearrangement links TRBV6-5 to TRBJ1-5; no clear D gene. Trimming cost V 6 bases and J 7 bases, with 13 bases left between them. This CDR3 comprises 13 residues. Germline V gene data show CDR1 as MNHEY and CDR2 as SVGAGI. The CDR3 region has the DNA TGTGCCAGCAGCCCCGGACCCCAACAGCCCCAGCATTTT. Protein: CASSPGPQQPQHF.

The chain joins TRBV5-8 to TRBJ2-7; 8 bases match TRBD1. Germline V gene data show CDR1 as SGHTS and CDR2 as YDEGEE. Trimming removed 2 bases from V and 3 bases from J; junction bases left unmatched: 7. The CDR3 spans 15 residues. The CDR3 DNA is TGTGCCAGCAGCTTTGGGGCAGGGGGCTACTACGAGCAGTACTTC. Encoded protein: CASSFGAGGYYEQYF.

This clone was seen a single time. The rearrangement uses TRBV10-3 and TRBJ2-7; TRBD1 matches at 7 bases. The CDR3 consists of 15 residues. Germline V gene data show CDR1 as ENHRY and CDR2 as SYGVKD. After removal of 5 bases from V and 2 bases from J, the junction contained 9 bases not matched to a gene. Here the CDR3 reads CAISPTGDSAYEQYF. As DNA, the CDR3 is TGTGCCATCAGTCCCACAGGGGATTCGGCCTACGAGCAGTACTTC.

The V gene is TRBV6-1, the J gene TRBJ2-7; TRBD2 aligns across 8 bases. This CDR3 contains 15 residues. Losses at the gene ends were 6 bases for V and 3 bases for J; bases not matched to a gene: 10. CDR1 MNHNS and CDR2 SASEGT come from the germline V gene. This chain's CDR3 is CASSRRGLDGYEQYF. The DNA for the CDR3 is TGTGCCAGCAGCCGTCGGGGACTAGACGGCTACGAGCAGTACTTC.

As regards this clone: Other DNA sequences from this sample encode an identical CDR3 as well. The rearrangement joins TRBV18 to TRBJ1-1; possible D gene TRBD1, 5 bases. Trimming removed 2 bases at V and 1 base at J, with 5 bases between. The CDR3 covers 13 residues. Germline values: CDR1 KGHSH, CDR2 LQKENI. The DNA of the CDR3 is TGTGCCAGCTCACCAACAGGGAACACTGAAGCTTTCTTT. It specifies CASSPTGNTEAFF.